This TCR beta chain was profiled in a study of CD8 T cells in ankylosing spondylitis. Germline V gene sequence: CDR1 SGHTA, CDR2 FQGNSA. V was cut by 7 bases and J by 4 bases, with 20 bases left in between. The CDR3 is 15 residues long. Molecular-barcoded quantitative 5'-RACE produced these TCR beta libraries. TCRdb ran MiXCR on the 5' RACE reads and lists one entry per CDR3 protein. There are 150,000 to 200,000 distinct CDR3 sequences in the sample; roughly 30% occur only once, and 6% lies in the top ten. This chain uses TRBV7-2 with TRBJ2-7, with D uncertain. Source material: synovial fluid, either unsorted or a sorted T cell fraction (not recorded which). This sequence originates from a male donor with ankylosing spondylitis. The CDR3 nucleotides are TGTGCCAGCACCAGCTCCGCAGAAGTCTTGTACGAGCAGTACTTC. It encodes CASTSSAEVLYEQYF.